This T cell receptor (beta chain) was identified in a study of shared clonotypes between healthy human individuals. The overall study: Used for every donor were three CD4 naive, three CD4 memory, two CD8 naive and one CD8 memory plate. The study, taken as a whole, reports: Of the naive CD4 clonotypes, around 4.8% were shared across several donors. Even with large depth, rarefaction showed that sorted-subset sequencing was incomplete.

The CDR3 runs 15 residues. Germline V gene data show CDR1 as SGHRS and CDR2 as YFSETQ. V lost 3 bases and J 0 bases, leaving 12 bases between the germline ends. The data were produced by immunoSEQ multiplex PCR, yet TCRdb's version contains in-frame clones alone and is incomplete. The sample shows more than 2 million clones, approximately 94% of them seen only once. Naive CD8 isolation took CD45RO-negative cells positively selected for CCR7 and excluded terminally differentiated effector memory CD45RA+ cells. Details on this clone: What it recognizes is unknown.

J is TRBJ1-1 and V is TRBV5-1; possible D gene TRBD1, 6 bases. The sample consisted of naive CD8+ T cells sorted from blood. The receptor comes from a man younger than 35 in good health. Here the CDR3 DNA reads TGCGCCAGCAGCTCGCAACAGGGCCTGAACACTGAAGCTTTCTTT. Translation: CASSSQQGLNTEAFF.